The entry that follows covers one T cell receptor beta chain sequence. In the original workflow: It was from reference gene primer amplification that nucleated cell counts were estimated. Clones were read by immunoSEQ multiplex PCR, and TCRdb kept only the in-frame ones, dropping some. The V and J calls and the clone size are those of that table, but D and trimming were determined from the DNA. The profile shows around 20,000 clones, 87% of them singletons. The source of the sample is a study of blood T cell repertoires in COVID-19. Study information: COVID-19 samples collected from the United States, Italy and Spain covered acute and convalescent phases. PBMCs, B-cell-depleted T cells, or T cells provided the cDNA or gDNA that made up the material.

The TCR was taken from a human donor in a cohort sampled during active COVID-19. The source material was peripheral blood.

The CDR3 is CASRPTSGMGQPQHF. CDR3 coding DNA: TGTGCCAGCAGACCCACTTCGGGGATGGGTCAGCCCCAGCATTTT. This chain joins TRBV6-5 and TRBJ1-5; D gene ambiguous. The germline V gene has CDR1 MNHEY and CDR2 SVGAGI. The CDR3 totals 15 residues. The germline V and J ends were trimmed by 6 bases and 6 bases, with 18 bases remaining between them.